This entry features one T cell receptor beta chain sequence. Its matching antigen is unknown. This sample was included in a study of T cells in women clearing cervical HPV infection. Study details: Case blood was drawn a median approximately 150 days after lesion detection. Study results and limitations: Repertoire richness, not evenness, was significantly elevated in CIN3+ cases versus controls.

Genomic DNA, averaging approximately 1,300 ng per sample, yielded TCR beta CDR3 via immunoSEQ. Method: immunoSEQ multiplex PCR; TCRdb's copy keeps in-frame clones and lacks some. In all, the sample yields around 28,000 clones. The specimen was blood buffy coat. The sequence was obtained from a woman between 18 and 75 years old with a cervical HPV16 infection that either progressed to CIN3+ or cleared (not recorded which).

CDR3 in amino acids: CASSFRLRGETQYF. The covered CDR3 bases are TGTGCCAGCAGTTTCCGCTTAAGGGGAGAGACC. The rearrangement links TRBV12-3 or TRBV12-4 to TRBJ2-5, with D perhaps matching TRBD1 (5 bases). The read comes to an end 3 residues before the CDR3 does, leaving the germline J gene to fill in the end. V was shortened by 3 bases and J by 4 bases, with 12 bases between the two germline ends. The CDR3 spans 14 residues.